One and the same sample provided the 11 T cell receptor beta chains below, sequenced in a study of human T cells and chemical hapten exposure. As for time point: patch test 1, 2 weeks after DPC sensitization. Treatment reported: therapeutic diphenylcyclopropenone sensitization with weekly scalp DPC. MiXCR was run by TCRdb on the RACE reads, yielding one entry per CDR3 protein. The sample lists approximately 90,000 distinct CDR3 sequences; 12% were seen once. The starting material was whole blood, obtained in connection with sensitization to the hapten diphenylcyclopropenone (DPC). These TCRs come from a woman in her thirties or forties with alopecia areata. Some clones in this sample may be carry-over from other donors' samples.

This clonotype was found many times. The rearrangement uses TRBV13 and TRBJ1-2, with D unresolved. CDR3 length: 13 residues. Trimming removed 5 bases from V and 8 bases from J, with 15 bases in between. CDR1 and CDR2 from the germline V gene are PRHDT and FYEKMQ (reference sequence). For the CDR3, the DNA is TGTGCCAGCAGCCTTGGTTCGATGGGAGGCTACACCTTC. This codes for CASSLGSMGGYTF.

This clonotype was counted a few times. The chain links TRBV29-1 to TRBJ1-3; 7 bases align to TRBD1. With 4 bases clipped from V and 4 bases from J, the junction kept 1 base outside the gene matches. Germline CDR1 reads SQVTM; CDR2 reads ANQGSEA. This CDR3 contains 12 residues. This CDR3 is CSVGQGGNTIYF. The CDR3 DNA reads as TGCAGCGTTGGACAGGGAGGAAACACCATATATTTT.

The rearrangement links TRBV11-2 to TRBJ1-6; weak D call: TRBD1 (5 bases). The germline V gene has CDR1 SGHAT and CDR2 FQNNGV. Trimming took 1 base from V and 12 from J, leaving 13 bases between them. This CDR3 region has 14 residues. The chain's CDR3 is CASSLVAERGPLHF. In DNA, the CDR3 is TGTGCCAGCAGCTTAGTCGCCGAAAGGGGACCCCTCCACTTT. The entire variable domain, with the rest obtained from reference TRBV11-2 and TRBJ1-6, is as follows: EAGVAQSPRYKIIEKRQSVAFWCNPISGHATLYWYQQILGQGPKLLIQFQNNGVVDDSQLPKDRFSAERLKGVDSTLKIQPAKLEDSAVYLCASSLVAERGPLHFGNGTRLTVT.

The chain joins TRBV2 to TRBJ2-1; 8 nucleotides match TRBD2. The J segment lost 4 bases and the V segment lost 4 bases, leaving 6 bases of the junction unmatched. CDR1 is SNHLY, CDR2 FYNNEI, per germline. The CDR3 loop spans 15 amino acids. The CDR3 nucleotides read TGTGCCAGCAGTGTTGCGGGAGGCCCGTACAATGAGCAGTTCTTC. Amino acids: CASSVAGGPYNEQFF.

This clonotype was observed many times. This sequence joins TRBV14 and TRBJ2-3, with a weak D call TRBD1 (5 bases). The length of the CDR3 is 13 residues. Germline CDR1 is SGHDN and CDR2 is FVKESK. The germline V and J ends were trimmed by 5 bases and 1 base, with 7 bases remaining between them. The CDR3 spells CASSIRGTDTQYF. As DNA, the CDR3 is TGTGCCAGCAGCATCAGGGGCACAGATACGCAGTATTTT.

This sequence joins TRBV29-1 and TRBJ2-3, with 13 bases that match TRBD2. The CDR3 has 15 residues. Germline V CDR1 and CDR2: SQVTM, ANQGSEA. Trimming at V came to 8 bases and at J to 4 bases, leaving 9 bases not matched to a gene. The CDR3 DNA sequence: TGCAGCACTAGGACTAGCGGGAGAGGTGCAGATACGCAGTATTTT. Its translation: CSTRTSGRGADTQYF.

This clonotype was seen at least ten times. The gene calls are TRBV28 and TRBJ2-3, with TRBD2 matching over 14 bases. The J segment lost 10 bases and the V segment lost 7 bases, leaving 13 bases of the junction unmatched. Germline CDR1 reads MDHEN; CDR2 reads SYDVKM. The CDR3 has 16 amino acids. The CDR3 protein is CASTTLTGTSGSPQYF. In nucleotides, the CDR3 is TGTGCCAGCACCACCCTCACCGGGACTAGCGGGAGTCCGCAGTATTTT.

The CDR3 coding sequence is TGTGCCAGCAGCCTACAGGGGATGAGCACAGATACGCAGTATTTT. It translates to CASSLQGMSTDTQYF. This chain connects TRBV7-2 to TRBJ2-3; 7 bases align to TRBD1. This CDR3 is 15 amino acids long. V lost 5 bases and J lost 0; bases outside the gene matches: 5. CDR1 and CDR2 from the germline V gene are SGHTA and FQGNSA.

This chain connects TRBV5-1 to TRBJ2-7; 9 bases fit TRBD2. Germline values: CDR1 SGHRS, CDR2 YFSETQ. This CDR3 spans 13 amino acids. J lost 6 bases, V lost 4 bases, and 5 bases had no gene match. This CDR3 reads CASSAGLATEQYF. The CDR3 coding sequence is TGCGCCAGCAGCGCGGGACTAGCCACCGAGCAGTACTTC.

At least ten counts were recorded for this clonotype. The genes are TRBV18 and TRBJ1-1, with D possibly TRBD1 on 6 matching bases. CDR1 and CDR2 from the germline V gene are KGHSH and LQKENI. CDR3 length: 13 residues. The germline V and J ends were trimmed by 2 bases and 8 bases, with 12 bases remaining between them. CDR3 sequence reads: CASSPSRQAEAFF. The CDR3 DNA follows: TGTGCCAGCTCACCATCTCGACAGGCCGAAGCTTTCTTT.

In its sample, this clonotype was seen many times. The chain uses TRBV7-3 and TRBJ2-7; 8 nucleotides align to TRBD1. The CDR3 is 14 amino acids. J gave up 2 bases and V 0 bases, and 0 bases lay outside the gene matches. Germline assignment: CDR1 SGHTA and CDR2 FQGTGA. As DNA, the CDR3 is TGTGCCAGCAGCTTAACGGGACAGGCCTACGAGCAGTACTTC. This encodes CASSLTGQAYEQYF.